A single sample gave rise to the 21 T cell receptor beta chains below, sequenced in a study of CD8+ T cells in alopecia areata. RNA, once extracted, was reverse transcribed into cDNA for use as the sequencing template. Generated by immunoSEQ multiplex PCR, the TCRdb table keeps only in-frame clones and is missing some. The sample includes more than 140,000 clones, approximately 90% of them seen just once. Documented treatment: oral pan-JAK inhibitor, 5-10 mg twice daily. Material: CD8+ T cells sorted from blood, obtained at week 4, from a patient treated with tofacitinib. The receptors derive from a human donor with alopecia areata.

The chain combines TRBV29-1 with TRBJ1-6, with TRBD1 identical over 8 bases. Unmatched junction bases numbered 4, after V lost 0 bases and J lost 9 bases. The CDR3 extends over 14 amino acids. Per germline, CDR1 SQVTM and CDR2 ANQGSEA. The CDR3 reads CSVEDSGGSSPLHF. The CDR3 DNA follows: TGCAGCGTTGAAGATTCAGGGGGCAGTTCACCCCTCCACTTT.

This clone was seen more than once but under ten times. The V gene is TRBV7-3, the J gene TRBJ2-1; 15 positions agree with TRBD2. CDR1 SGHTA and CDR2 FQGTGA come from the germline V gene. This CDR3 is 19 amino acids long. J gave up 6 bases and V 0 bases, and 9 bases lay outside the gene matches. CDR3 nucleotides: TGTGCCAGCAGCTTAACGGGACTAGCGGGAGGTAGTTTGCTCAATGAGCAGTTCTTC. Protein product: CASSLTGLAGGSLLNEQFF.

J is TRBJ2-1 and V is TRBV4-1; TRBD1 is a possible D gene (6 bases). Trimming cost V 3 bases and J 4 bases, with 16 bases left between them. Looked up from germline, CDR1 is MGHRA and CDR2 is YSYEKL. The CDR3 is 16 residues long. The CDR3 bases are TGCGCCAGCAGCCAGAGGGCTAGTCAGGGGTACAATGAGCAGTTCTTC. Translation: CASSQRASQGYNEQFF.

This sequence joins TRBV7-3 and TRBJ2-1; D is ambiguous. Trimming shortened V by 2 bases and J by 0 bases, and 8 bases separated the two germline ends. This CDR3 region has 15 residues. Germline CDR1 and CDR2: SGHTA and FQGTGA. CDR3 loop: CASSLQDGSYNEQFF. As DNA, the CDR3 is TGTGCCAGCAGCTTACAGGATGGCTCCTACAATGAGCAGTTCTTC. Full variable domain (rest looked up from reference TRBV7-3 and TRBJ2-1): GAGVSQTPSNKVTEKGKYVELRCDPISGHTALYWYRQSLGQGPEFLIYFQGTGAADDSGLPNDRFFAVRPEGSVSTLKIQRTERGDSAVYLCASSLQDGSYNEQFFGPGTRLTVL.

This chain connects TRBV6-5 to TRBJ1-2; D is ambiguous. Germline lookup yields CDR1 MNHEY and CDR2 SVGAGI. Trimming took 0 bases from V and 8 from J, leaving 10 bases between them. CDR3 size: 13 residues. CDR3 protein: CASSYSDLQGYTF. The CDR3 nucleotides are TGTGCCAGCAGTTACTCCGACCTCCAGGGCTACACCTTC.

This clone appeared once. The chain combines TRBV27 with TRBJ2-7, with TRBD1 matching 11 bases. Germline assignment: CDR1 MNHEY and CDR2 SMNVEV (reference sequence). This CDR3 contains 14 residues. The V and J ends lost 6 bases and 7 bases, in that order; junction bases with no gene match: 8. The CDR3 coding sequence is TGTGCCAGCAGCTCCGGGACAGGGGGTTGGGAGCAGTACTTC. Translated: CASSSGTGGWEQYF.

This clone was observed a handful of times. V is TRBV21-1 and J is TRBJ2-1; whether TRBD2, the table's D call, matches the DNA was not checked. TRBV21-1 is given as a pseudogene. CDR3 length: 21 residues. Here the CDR3 reads CASSNPRGASGGSLSYNEQFF. CDR3 DNA sequence: TGTGCCAGCAGCAATCCAAGGGGCGCTAGCGGGGGGTCCCTTTCCTACAATGAGCAGTTCTTC.

The CDR3 DNA is TGTGCCAGCAGTGAGACGTTCGGGGAGCTGTTTTTT. It is translated as CASSETFGELFF. V usage is TRBV25-1 and J usage is TRBJ2-2; D is uncertain. Germline V CDR1 and CDR2: MGHDK, SYGVNS. This CDR3 has 12 residues. Trimming left V 3 bases short and J 7 bases short, with 6 bases between.

The rearrangement links TRBV7-9 to TRBJ2-7; 7 nucleotides line up with TRBD1. In germline, CDR1 is SEHNR, CDR2 FQNEAQ (reference sequence). Trimming removed 6 bases from V and 3 bases from J; junction bases left unmatched: 8. The CDR3 extends over 14 amino acids. The CDR3 is CASSLVQGFYEQYF. The CDR3 coding sequence is TGTGCCAGCAGTTTGGTACAGGGGTTCTACGAGCAGTACTTC.

This chain connects TRBV29-1 to TRBJ2-2; D ambiguous. CDR3 size: 13 residues. In germline, CDR1 is SQVTM, CDR2 ANQGSEA. V lost 5 bases and J lost 1, with 8 bases in between. The CDR3 sequence: CSVPILNTGELFF. Here the CDR3 DNA reads TGCAGCGTTCCTATACTGAACACCGGGGAGCTGTTTTTT.

This chain joins TRBV6-5 and TRBJ1-1; D is unresolved. This CDR3 is built from 14 residues. The germline V gene has CDR1 MNHEY and CDR2 SVGAGI. V was cut by 6 bases and J by 0 bases, with 11 bases left in between. The CDR3 DNA sequence: TGTGCCAGCAGCTCGAACCCGATGAACACTGAAGCTTTCTTT. It yields the protein CASSSNPMNTEAFF.

This rearrangement joins TRBV6-5 to TRBJ1-2; the match to TRBD1 covers 10 bases. The CDR3 is 14 residues long. The V segment lost 2 bases and the J segment 7 bases; nucleotides outside the gene matches: 4. Germline V gene data show CDR1 as MNHEY and CDR2 as SVGAGI. CDR3 protein: CASSYRQGASGYTF. The CDR3 bases are TGTGCCAGCAGTTACCGACAGGGGGCTAGTGGCTACACCTTC.

This clone occurred many times. The rearrangement links TRBV7-9 to TRBJ2-5; 8 nucleotides line up with TRBD2. Germline lookup yields CDR1 SEHNR and CDR2 FQNEAQ (reference sequence). Trimming at V came to 3 bases and at J to 13 bases, leaving 13 bases not matched to a gene. This CDR3 is 14 amino acids long. CDR3 sequence (DNA): TGTGCCAGCAGCTTGGGGACTAGAGGTGACGAGGCGTACTTC. It yields the protein CASSLGTRGDEAYF.

This clone has a single count. The J gene is TRBJ2-2, the V gene TRBV5-6, with TRBD1 matching 9 bases. Germline CDR1 and CDR2: SGHDT and YYEEEE. The CDR3 contains 16 residues. J gave up 4 bases and V 4 bases, and 8 bases lay outside the gene matches. The CDR3 DNA sequence: TGTGCCAGCAGCGGGGGACAGGGACTGCTCACCGGGGAGCTGTTTTTT. It is translated as CASSGGQGLLTGELFF.

The chain uses TRBV7-9 and TRBJ2-1, with D maybe TRBD1 (6 bases). The CDR3 has 12 amino acids. Germline-derived CDR1 and CDR2 are SEHNR and FQNEAQ (reference sequence). V gave up 4 bases and J gave up 7 bases, with 8 bases separating them. The CDR3 sequence: CASSSGANEQFF. The DNA for the CDR3 is TGTGCCAGCAGCTCAGGGGCGAATGAGCAGTTCTTC.

This clone was counted once. The chain combines TRBV29-1 with TRBJ2-7, with no clear D. There are 15 residues in the CDR3. In germline, CDR1 is SQVTM, CDR2 ANQGSEA. V gave up 0 bases and J gave up 2 bases, with 14 bases separating them. CDR3 protein: CSVEDPAASTYEQYF. CDR3 DNA sequence: TGCAGCGTTGAAGATCCGGCCGCGTCCACCTACGAGCAGTACTTC.

The chain is built from TRBV27 and TRBJ1-2; D unclear. Germline CDR1 and CDR2: MNHEY and SMNVEV (reference sequence). The CDR3 contains 14 residues. V lost 5 bases to trimming and J lost 0 bases, with 10 bases between them. CDR3 region: CASSPAGANYGYTF. The DNA of the CDR3 is TGTGCCAGCAGTCCGGCGGGAGCTAACTATGGCTACACCTTC.

V and J are TRBV6-6 and TRBJ2-5; D is possibly TRBD1 (6 bases). V was clipped by 7 bases and J by 1 base, with 16 bases between them. Per germline, CDR1 MNHNY and CDR2 SVGAGI (reference sequence). The CDR3 length is 15 residues. DNA for the CDR3: TGTGCCAGCACCCCTTACCGACAGGCCCAAGAGACCCAGTACTTC. This gives the protein CASTPYRQAQETQYF.

The chain joins TRBV9 to TRBJ2-5, with TRBD2 matching over 11 bases. Germline values: CDR1 SGDLS, CDR2 YYNGEE. V shed 0 bases and J 4 bases; nucleotides not matched to a gene: 2. The CDR3 contains 15 residues. CDR3 amino acids: CASSVVGTSGETQYF. The CDR3 nucleotides are TGTGCCAGCAGCGTAGTGGGGACTAGCGGAGAGACCCAGTACTTC.

The V and J genes are TRBV28 and TRBJ1-1, with D uncertain. The CDR3 length is 11 residues. Germline CDR1 is MDHEN and CDR2 is SYDVKM. The germline V and J ends were trimmed by 5 bases and 1 base, with 2 bases remaining between them. The CDR3 protein is CASSENTEAFF. The CDR3 DNA follows: TGTGCCAGCAGTGAGAACACTGAAGCTTTCTTT.

The rearrangement links TRBV10-2 to TRBJ2-7; 8 nucleotides agree with TRBD1. Per the germline V gene, CDR1 is WSHSY and CDR2 is SAAADI. Trimming took 8 bases from V and 3 from J; bases not matched to a gene: 3. The CDR3 loop spans 12 amino acids. The CDR3 bases are TGCGCCAGCTCGACAGGGGACTACGAGCAGTACTTC. Its protein is CASSTGDYEQYF.